A selection of T cell receptor beta chains follows, all from one sample in a study of siplizumab effects on memory and regulatory T cells. Profiled with immunoSEQ multiplex PCR; TCRdb holds only in-frame clones, not every one. This table has around 100,000 clones, more than 85% appearing once. The sequenced material came from CD4+ T cells sorted from blood. The receptor set was obtained from a human donor in good health. Some clones in this sample may be carry-over from other donors' samples. The conserved cysteine and the conserved F or W are not part of the CDR3 here. The D gene is left open where the match is weak.

CDR3: ASSLGRGFGYT
V: TRBV11-2
D: .

CDR3: ASSVANRLALNTDTQY
V: TRBV9
D: .

CDR3: ASSGGVEATDTQY
V: TRBV6-1
D: .

CDR3: ASSFATNEKLF
V: TRBV7-9
D: .

CDR3: ASSIQRDRTFPYEQY
V: TRBV7-2
D: .

CDR3: ASSLARVGLAGIDEQY
V: TRBV5-1
D: TRBD2

CDR3: ASSYTSGRAKKTQY
V: TRBV6-8
D: TRBD2

CDR3: ASSAGRAGELF
V: TRBV19
D: .

CDR3: ASSDSPSGTVAGELF
V: TRBV6-4
D: TRBD2

CDR3: SVAPGLAGGELF
V: TRBV29-1
D: TRBD2